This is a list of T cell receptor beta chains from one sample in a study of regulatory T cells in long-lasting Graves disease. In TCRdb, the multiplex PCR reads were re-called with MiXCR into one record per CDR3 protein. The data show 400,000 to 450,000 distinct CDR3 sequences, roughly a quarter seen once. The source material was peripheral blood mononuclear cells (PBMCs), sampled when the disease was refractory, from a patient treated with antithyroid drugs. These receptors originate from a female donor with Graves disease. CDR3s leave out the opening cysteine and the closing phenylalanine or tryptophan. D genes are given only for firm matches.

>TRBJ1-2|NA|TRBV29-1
SVDRQERTYGYT
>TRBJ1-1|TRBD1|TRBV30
ATTKGQGTEAF
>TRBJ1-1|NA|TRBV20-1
SVNETLGAF
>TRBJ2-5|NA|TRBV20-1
SATDLAEQETQY
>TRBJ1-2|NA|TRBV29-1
SVAELGRYGYT
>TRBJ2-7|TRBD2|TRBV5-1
ASSEGTSGSPHEQY
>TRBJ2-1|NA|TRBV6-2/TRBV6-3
ASSSPGGDEQF
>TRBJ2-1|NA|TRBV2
ASSETQYSYNEQF
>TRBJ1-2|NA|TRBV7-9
ASSLGGPANYGYT
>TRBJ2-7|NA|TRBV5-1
ASSYVQRALNYEQY
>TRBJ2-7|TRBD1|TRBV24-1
ATSETGVGEQY
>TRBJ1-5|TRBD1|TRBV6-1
ASSPGQGVPPQH
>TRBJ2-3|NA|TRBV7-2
ASSLASGSTDTQY
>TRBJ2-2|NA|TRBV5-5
ASSPPDRPGELF
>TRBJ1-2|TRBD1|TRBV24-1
ATSAPGTVGYT
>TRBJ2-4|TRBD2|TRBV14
ASMLSTSGRRVADINIQY
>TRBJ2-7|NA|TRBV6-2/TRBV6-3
ASCRANYEQY
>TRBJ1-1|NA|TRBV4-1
ASSQLTEAEAF
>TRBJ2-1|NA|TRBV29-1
SVDRDYNEQF
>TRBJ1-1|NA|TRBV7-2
ASSPRGSLITNTEAF
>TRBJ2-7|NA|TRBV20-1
SAIRVAGRVYEQY
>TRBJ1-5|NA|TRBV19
ASGRAYNQPQH
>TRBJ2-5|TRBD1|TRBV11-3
ASSLTGGIGETQY
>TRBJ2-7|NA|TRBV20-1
SVKVRDEQY
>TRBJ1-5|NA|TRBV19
ASSIGGAFNQPQH
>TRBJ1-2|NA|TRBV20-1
SARDTGHQGGYGYT
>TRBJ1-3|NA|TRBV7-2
ASSYGTGSTIY
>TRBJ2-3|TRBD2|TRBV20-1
SVLAGVGTDTQY
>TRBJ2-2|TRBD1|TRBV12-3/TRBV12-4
ASRPPPIPGQGTGELF
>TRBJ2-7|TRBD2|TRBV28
ASSATSRTSSYEQY
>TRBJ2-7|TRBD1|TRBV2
ASRFSGGNYEQY
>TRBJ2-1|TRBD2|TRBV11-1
ASSTRVGLANNEQF
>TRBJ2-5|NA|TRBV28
ASSLALDRLRETQY
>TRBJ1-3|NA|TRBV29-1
SAGVTGNTIY
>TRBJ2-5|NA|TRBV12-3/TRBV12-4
ASSPESTQY
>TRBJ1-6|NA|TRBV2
ASRTDSFNSPLH
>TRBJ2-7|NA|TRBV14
ASSSRSLQGRIYEQY
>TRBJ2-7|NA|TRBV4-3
ASSQESGSSYEQY
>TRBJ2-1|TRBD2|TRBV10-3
AISEGRSGDEQF
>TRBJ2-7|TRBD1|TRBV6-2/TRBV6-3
ASSYSGQGAQIYEQY
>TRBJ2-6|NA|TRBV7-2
ASSKRTVSGANVLT
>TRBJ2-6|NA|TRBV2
ASSGGSGANVLT
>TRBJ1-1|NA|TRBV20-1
SAPGATEAF
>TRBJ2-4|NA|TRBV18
ASSPQGGSKNIQY
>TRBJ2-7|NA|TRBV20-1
SARPEQY
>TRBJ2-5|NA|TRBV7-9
ASSFRAEQETQY
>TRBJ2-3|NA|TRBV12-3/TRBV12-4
ASVQRVTDTQY
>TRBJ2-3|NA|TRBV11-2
ASRPIPGRSTDTQY
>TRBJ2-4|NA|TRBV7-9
ASSPIGAESLAKNIQY
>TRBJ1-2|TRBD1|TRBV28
ASSLTGGGYGYT